These 23 T cell receptor beta chains were sequenced from one sample in a study of beta chain features in type 1 diabetes. The whole isolated RNA underwent reverse transcription, so sequencing captured expressed TCRB transcripts. Produced via immunoSEQ multiplex PCR; TCRdb's table is partial and in-frame only. The table includes some 25,000 clones, over 60% detected once. The sequencing sample was made of Tregs from blood. These receptors were obtained from a woman in her 40s in good health.

The chain carries TRBV6-1 and TRBJ1-5; no firm D call. This CDR3 comprises 14 residues. Trimming removed 7 bases from V and 5 bases from J, with 15 bases in between. The germline CDR1 and CDR2 sequences are MNHNS and SASEGT. CDR3 residues: CASKGGLLYQPQHF. Here the CDR3 DNA reads TGTGCCAGCAAAGGAGGTCTTCTGTATCAGCCCCAGCATTTT.

The genes are TRBV7-2 and TRBJ2-5, with TRBD2 matching 9 bases. The V gene end was trimmed by 1 base and the J gene end by 4 bases; junction bases not matched to a gene: 16. The CDR3 runs to 19 residues. The V gene's germline CDR1 is SGHTA and CDR2 FQGNSA. Here the CDR3 reads CASSLGGSGGHGARETQYF. The CDR3 DNA is TGTGCCAGCAGCTTAGGGGGTAGCGGGGGCCACGGAGCAAGAGAGACCCAGTACTTC.

The rearrangement uses TRBV5-1 and TRBJ1-1; possible D gene TRBD1, 6 bases. The V and J ends lost 0 bases and 6 bases respectively, with 12 bases between them. The CDR3 contains 14 residues. CDR1 and CDR2 from the germline V gene are SGHRS and YFSETQ. The CDR3, as DNA: TGCGCCAGCAGCTTGGACAGGGCCGGGGCTGAAGCTTTCTTT. The encoded protein is CASSLDRAGAEAFF.

This chain joins TRBV9 and TRBJ1-2, with 7 bases lining up with TRBD1. In germline, CDR1 is SGDLS, CDR2 YYNGEE. This CDR3 has 17 amino acids. Unmatched junction bases numbered 20, after V lost 8 bases and J lost 4 bases. The CDR3 coding sequence is TGTGCCAGAACCCTCCCCGGGACAGCCCAATCGTTCTATGGCTACACCTTC. This encodes CARTLPGTAQSFYGYTF.

The chain couples TRBV5-1 to TRBJ2-5; D not resolved. This CDR3 contains 13 residues. V was shortened by 7 bases and J by 2 bases, with 12 bases between the two germline ends. The germline V gene encodes CDR1 SGHRS and CDR2 YFSETQ. The CDR3 loop is CASGRFLQETQYF. The CDR3 nucleotides read TGCGCCAGCGGCCGATTCTTACAAGAGACCCAGTACTTC.

J is TRBJ1-2 and V is TRBV6-5, with D possibly matching TRBD1 (5 bases). The CDR3 is 15 residues long. Germline V lookup: CDR1 MNHEY, CDR2 SVGAGI. V lost 2 bases to trimming and J lost 0 bases, with 10 bases between them. CDR3: CASSYGGGTNYGYTF. The CDR3 DNA is TGTGCCAGCAGTTACGGCGGGGGGACTAACTATGGCTACACCTTC.

The V gene is TRBV5-1, the J gene TRBJ2-7; possibly TRBD2 for D (5 bases). V gave up 3 bases and J gave up 1 base, with 11 bases separating them. Germline V CDR1 and CDR2: SGHRS, YFSETQ. The CDR3 covers 14 residues. CDR3 bases: TGCGCCAGCAGCTCCTGGTGGGAGTCCTACGAGCAGTACTTC. Amino acids: CASSSWWESYEQYF.

This clone was observed a handful of times. The chain couples TRBV5-1 to TRBJ2-3; weak D call: TRBD2 (6 bases). Germline V CDR1 and CDR2: SGHRS, YFSETQ. This CDR3 comprises 16 residues. The V and J ends lost 4 bases and 4 bases respectively, with 19 bases between them. The CDR3 protein is CASSGGANRGADTQYF. The CDR3, as DNA: TGCGCCAGCAGCGGCGGGGCCAACAGAGGGGCAGATACGCAGTATTTT.

The J gene is TRBJ2-1, the V gene TRBV7-7; 13 positions match TRBD2. This CDR3 has 16 amino acids. The V segment lost 5 bases and the J segment 6 bases; nucleotides outside the gene matches: 7. Germline V gives CDR1 SSHAT, CDR2 FNYEAQ (reference sequence). The CDR3 coding sequence is TGTGCCAGCAGCCCCCGGACTAGCGGGGGTTCCAATGAGCAGTTCTTC. Encoded protein: CASSPRTSGGSNEQFF.

The chain employs TRBV5-4 and TRBJ2-7, with 7 bases fitting TRBD1. In germline, CDR1 is SGHNT, CDR2 YYREEE (reference sequence). The CDR3 spans 14 residues. V lost 4 bases to trimming and J lost 3 bases; unmatched junction nucleotides: 7. CDR3 loop: CASSPGQASYEQYF. The CDR3 coding sequence is TGTGCCAGCAGCCCCGGACAGGCAAGCTACGAGCAGTACTTC.

The sample holds one count of this clone. The V and J genes are TRBV7-8 and TRBJ2-7, with TRBD1 matching 8 bases. With V trimmed by 2 bases and J by 0 bases, 12 bases remained unmatched. The CDR3 totals 18 residues. Germline V lookup: CDR1 SGHVS, CDR2 FQNEAQ. The CDR3 region is CASSLSQPARGHSYEQYF. As DNA, the CDR3 is TGTGCCAGCAGCTTAAGCCAGCCCGCCAGGGGGCACTCCTACGAGCAGTACTTC.

The sample holds a few counts of this clone. J is TRBJ1-2 and V is TRBV7-8; a weak D match, TRBD1 (5 bases). This CDR3 has 14 residues. Trimming cost V 1 base and J 5 bases, with 11 bases left between them. The germline V gene encodes CDR1 SGHVS and CDR2 FQNEAQ. CDR3 bases: TGTGCCAGCAGCTTAGGCGGGACTTATTATGGCTACACCTTC. Translating gives CASSLGGTYYGYTF.

The CDR3 reads CAISEVHNSHNEQFF. The CDR3 DNA follows: TGTGCCATCAGTGAGGTACATAACAGCCACAATGAGCAGTTCTTC. The J gene is TRBJ2-1, the V gene TRBV10-3; D call uncertain. CDR1 and CDR2 (germline): ENHRY, SYGVKD. The CDR3 spans 15 residues. V was clipped by 2 bases and J by 5 bases, with 13 bases between them.

The V call is TRBV7-2, the J call TRBJ2-1, with TRBD2 matching over 7 bases. The germline gives CDR1 SGHTA, CDR2 FQGNSA. The CDR3 spans 15 residues. Trimming cost V 1 base and J 6 bases; bases outside gene matches: 6. This CDR3 is CASSLGSGGFNEQFF. The CDR3 nucleotides read TGTGCCAGCAGCTTAGGGTCCGGGGGGTTCAATGAGCAGTTCTTC.

This clone was picked up one time. The chain links TRBV7-6 to TRBJ2-5, with 10 positions matching TRBD1. This CDR3 is built from 15 residues. V trimming: 6 bases; J trimming: 5 bases; junction bases outside the gene matches: 9. Germline CDR1 is SGHVS and CDR2 is FNYEAQ. CDR3: CASSSGTGAVETQYF. In nucleotides, the CDR3 is TGTGCCAGCAGTTCCGGGACAGGGGCAGTGGAGACCCAGTACTTC. The full variable domain, its missing parts supplied by reference TRBV7-6 and TRBJ2-5, is GAGVSQSPRYKVTKRGQDVALRCDPISGHVSLYWYRQALGQGPEFLTYFNYEAQQDKSGLPNDRFSAERPEGSISTLTIQRTEQRDSAMYRCASSSGTGAVETQYFGPGTRLLVL.

The CDR3 reads CASSLGQVDNSPLHF. The CDR3 bases are TGTGCCAGTAGTTTGGGACAGGTGGACAATTCACCCCTCCACTTT. V and J are TRBV19 and TRBJ1-6, with 8 nucleotides matching TRBD1. V lost 5 bases and J lost 7; bases outside the gene matches: 7. The germline gives CDR1 LNHDA, CDR2 SQIVND (reference sequence). The CDR3 has 15 residues.

This sequence joins TRBV7-8 and TRBJ2-2; 7 positions match TRBD2. The CDR3 is 15 residues long. The junction had 6 bases not matched to a gene; V was cut back by 3 bases and J by 5 bases. The germline CDR1 and CDR2 sequences are SGHVS and FQNEAQ. CDR3 nucleotide sequence: TGTGCCAGCAGCTTGTTCGAGCGGGGTACCGGGGAGCTGTTTTTT. It specifies CASSLFERGTGELFF. The complete variable domain, with remaining parts taken from reference TRBV7-8 and TRBJ2-2, reads GAGVSQSPRYKVAKRGQDVALRCDPISGHVSLFWYQQALGQGPEFLTYFQNEAQLDKSGLPSDRFFAERPEGSVSTLKIQRTQQEDSAVYLCASSLFERGTGELFFGEGSRLTVL.

This clone was counted only a few times. V usage is TRBV6-5 and J usage is TRBJ2-2, with 7 positions matching TRBD2. The CDR3 runs to 16 residues. Germline V gene data show CDR1 as MNHEY and CDR2 as SVGAGI. With V trimmed by 4 bases and J by 5 bases, 10 bases remained unmatched. CDR3 protein: CASSSLGRGRTGELFF. CDR3 coding DNA: TGTGCCAGCAGTTCGTTGGGGAGGGGACGAACCGGGGAGCTGTTTTTT.

The rearrangement joins TRBV11-2 to TRBJ2-2; D not certain. Germline assignment: CDR1 SGHAT and CDR2 FQNNGV. The CDR3 loop spans 12 amino acids. Trimming left V 1 base short and J 5 bases short, with 2 bases between. The CDR3 DNA reads TGTGCCAGCAGCTTAGCAACCGGGGAGCTGTTTTTT. The encoded protein is CASSLATGELFF. Complete variable domain (other parts from reference TRBV11-2 and TRBJ2-2): EAGVAQSPRYKIIEKRQSVAFWCNPISGHATLYWYQQILGQGPKLLIQFQNNGVVDDSQLPKDRFSAERLKGVDSTLKIQPAKLEDSAVYLCASSLATGELFFGEGSRLTVL.

This chain connects TRBV7-9 to TRBJ1-5; 7 nucleotides agree with TRBD1. Germline CDR1 is SEHNR and CDR2 is FQNEAQ (reference sequence). V trimming: 4 bases; J trimming: 4 bases; junction bases outside the gene matches: 7. This CDR3 contains 15 residues. The chain's CDR3 is CASSSQGGRNQPQHF. CDR3 nucleotides: TGTGCCAGCAGCTCCCAGGGGGGCCGTAATCAGCCCCAGCATTTT.

This chain connects TRBV2 to TRBJ2-3; TRBD2 matches at 7 bases. Germline lookup yields CDR1 SNHLY and CDR2 FYNNEI. The CDR3 length is 11 residues. J lost 4 bases, V lost 8 bases, and 0 bases had no gene match. CDR3 nucleotide sequence: TGTGCCAGCGGGGGGGCAGATACGCAGTATTTT. It translates to CASGGADTQYF.

The count of this clone is one. The V call is TRBV6-1, the J call TRBJ2-5; possibly TRBD2 for D (5 bases). This CDR3 is 15 amino acids long. Trimming stripped 3 bases from V and 4 bases from J, with 15 bases between. Germline V gene sequence: CDR1 MNHNS, CDR2 SASEGT. CDR3 in amino acids: CASSDLVATPETQYF. In DNA, the CDR3 is TGTGCCAGCAGTGATCTCGTAGCGACTCCAGAGACCCAGTACTTC.

V and J are TRBV10-3 and TRBJ2-5, with D tentatively TRBD2 (5 bases). Germline-derived CDR1 and CDR2 are ENHRY and SYGVKD. Trimming removed 6 bases at V and 5 bases at J, with 16 bases between. This CDR3 region has 14 residues. CDR3 nucleotides: TGTGCCATCAGCTTGGAGGCCGCAGCGGAGACCCAGTACTTC. This encodes CAISLEAAAETQYF.